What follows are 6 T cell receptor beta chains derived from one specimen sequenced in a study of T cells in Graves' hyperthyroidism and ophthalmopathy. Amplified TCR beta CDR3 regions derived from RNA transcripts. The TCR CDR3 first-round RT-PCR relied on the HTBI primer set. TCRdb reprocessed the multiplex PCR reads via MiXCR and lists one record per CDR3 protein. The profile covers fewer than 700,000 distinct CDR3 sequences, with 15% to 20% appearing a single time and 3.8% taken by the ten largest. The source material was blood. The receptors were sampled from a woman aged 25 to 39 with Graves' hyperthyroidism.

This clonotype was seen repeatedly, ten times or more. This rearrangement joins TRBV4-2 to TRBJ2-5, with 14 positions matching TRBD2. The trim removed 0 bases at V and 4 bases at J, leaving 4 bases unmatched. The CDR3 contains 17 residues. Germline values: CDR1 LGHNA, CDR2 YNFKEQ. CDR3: CASSQDGTSGSGETQYF. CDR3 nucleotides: TGTGCCAGCAGCCAAGATGGGACTAGCGGGAGTGGAGAGACCCAGTACTTC.

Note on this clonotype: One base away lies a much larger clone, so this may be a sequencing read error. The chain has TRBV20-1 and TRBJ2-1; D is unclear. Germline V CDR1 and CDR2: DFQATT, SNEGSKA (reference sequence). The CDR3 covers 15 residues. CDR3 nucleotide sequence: TGCAGTGCTAAGGTGTCTAGTAGGAGACACAATGACCAGTTCTTC. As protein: CSAKVSSRRHNDQFF.

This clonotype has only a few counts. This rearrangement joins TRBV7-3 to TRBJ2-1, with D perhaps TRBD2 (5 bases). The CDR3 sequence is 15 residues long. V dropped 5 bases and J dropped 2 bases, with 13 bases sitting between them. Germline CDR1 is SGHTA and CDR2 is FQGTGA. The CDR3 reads CASSTQTGAYNEQFF. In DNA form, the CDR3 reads TGTGCCAGCAGCACACAAACCGGGGCCTACAATGAGCAGTTCTTC.

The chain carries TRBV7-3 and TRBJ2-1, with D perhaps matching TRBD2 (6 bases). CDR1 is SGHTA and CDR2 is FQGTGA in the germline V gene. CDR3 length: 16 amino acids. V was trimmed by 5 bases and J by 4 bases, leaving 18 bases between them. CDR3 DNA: TGTGCCAGCAGCACCCAAGGTACGGCGGGGTACAATGAGCAGTTCTTC. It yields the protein CASSTQGTAGYNEQFF.

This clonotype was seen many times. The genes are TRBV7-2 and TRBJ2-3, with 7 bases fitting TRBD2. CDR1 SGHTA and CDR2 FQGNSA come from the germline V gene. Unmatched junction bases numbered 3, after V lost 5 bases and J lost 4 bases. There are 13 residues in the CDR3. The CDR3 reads CASSQSGADTQYF. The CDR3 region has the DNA TGTGCCAGCAGCCAGAGCGGGGCAGATACGCAGTATTTT.

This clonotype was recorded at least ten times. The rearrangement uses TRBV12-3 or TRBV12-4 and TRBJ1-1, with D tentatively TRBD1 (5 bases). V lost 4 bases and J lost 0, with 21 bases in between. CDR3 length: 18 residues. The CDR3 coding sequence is TGTGCCAGCAGTTCCTATCTCAGGACGGGACGGATGAACACTGAAGCTTTCTTT. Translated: CASSSYLRTGRMNTEAFF.